This T cell receptor (beta chain) was retrieved from a study of beta chain features in type 1 diabetes (dated by TCRdb to 2016 to 2019). At the level of the whole study: No differences in mean age, gender distribution, total cell number or subset yield were found between patients and healthy donors. Naive and central memory subsets were obtained from all 28 donors, but regulatory and stem cell-like memory subsets were isolated from only 8 patients and roughly eight healthy donors. The study compared TCRB repertoires of sorted circulating CD4+ T cell subsets between recently diagnosed type 1 diabetes patients and matched healthy donors. A total of roughly 100 million sorted cells were examined across all samples, and the number of cells per subset was strongly correlated with RNA yield. Paper-wide results and their limitations: Fewer insertions and more nucleotide deletions at VDJ recombination sites were observed in patients with type 1 diabetes, implying thymic rearrangement abnormalities. Because cDNA was sequenced instead of genomic DNA, highly expressing activated cells could be over-represented, though the groups showed no difference in activation or CD3 levels. Shorter templates might have been favored by PCR, but patient and control samples were amplified and corrected together, so both groups would have been affected equally by any skew. Naive, central memory and regulatory TCRB repertoires appeared more similar among patients than among healthy donors. Because small numbers of individuals were included in the HLA sub-analyses, any influence of HLA type on TCRB rearrangement was left unresolved. In all four CD4+ subsets, TCRB CDR3 length was moderately but significantly shorter in type 1 diabetes patients.

Each donor gave one peripheral blood draw, around 0.12 L on average, collected into heparinised tubes. A BD FACSAria II was used to sort naive, central memory, regulatory and stem cell-like memory CD4+ T cells with a panel that included CD45RO, CCR7, CD25, CD127, CD95 and CD27. All sorted populations exceeded 95% purity. Right away, PBMCs were isolated by Lymphoprep density gradient centrifugation and were stained directly, with no culture step. So that batch effects would be minimized, each experiment stained and sorted samples in pairs, pairing one healthy donor with one patient. The entire isolated RNA was reverse transcribed using the High Capacity cDNA Reverse Transcription Kit, and thus expressed TCRB transcripts were sequenced. Deep immunoSEQ sequencing was performed on naive, central memory and regulatory T cell samples, with an average of roughly 3.6 million total reads per sample. After sorted cells were lysed in RLT buffer, RNA was extracted with DNase-treated RNeasy Micro or Mini kits, with the choice depending on cell number. Each cell subset was processed on its own to prevent cross-contamination, while patient and healthy donor samples were processed together. TCRB sequences were amplified from cDNA with the immunoSEQ multiplex PCR, producing 87-bp fragments spanning the CDR3 region. Amplicons were sequenced on the Illumina HiSeq platform. The original methods were these. PCR bias was corrected computationally using synthetic template baselines, and reads within Hamming distance 2 were collapsed, with unmergeable singletons discarded. Reads were aligned against IMGT so that V, D and J genes, CDR3 length and insertions or deletions at six rearrangement sites could be assigned. Within each subset, clonotype counts were normalized to the number of sorted cells before true diversity and Gini coefficients were calculated with the tcR R package. The overlap coefficient, calculated on TCRB nucleotide sequences, was used to measure repertoire sharing. Out-of-frame TCRB sequences from naive cells were analyzed to stand in for the pre-selection repertoire. TCRdb re-hosts the immuneACCESS table, in-frame sequences only. Its copies lack some clones; in the studies checked, an unresolved V gene accounts for under half of them, and the cause for the rest is not known. V and J calls plus clone size are reproduced from that table; the DNA served to infer D and trimming. The sample table contains 120,000 to 150,000 clones; only one count was recorded for about 10% of them. The ten top clones hold approximately 1.3% of the sample.

This clone was observed a handful of times. There is no known antigen for this receptor. There are no base qualities to consult, and no much larger clone falls within one base. The identical CDR3 is also encoded by other nucleotide sequences in the sample. The sequence was obtained from a man aged 18 to 30 in good health. The material sequenced was naive CD4+ T cells from blood. The cell subset or site label, read with the paper, signifies: true naive CD4+ T cells.

The CDR3 protein: CASSYSPGQGYEQYF. The DNA sequence is given as TGTGCCAGCAGTTACTCCCCGGGACAGGGCTACGAGCAGTACTTC. The chain was built from TRBV6-5 and TRBJ2-7; a stretch of 9 junction bases matches TRBD1. V loses 0 bases at its end and J loses 3 bases; junction bases beyond the gene matches: 3. CDR1 and CDR2, per the germline V gene, are MNHEY and SVGAGI. The cysteine opens and the phenylalanine closes a CDR3 of 15 amino acids. Just CDR3 DNA is preserved here, 45 bases in frame from base 1.